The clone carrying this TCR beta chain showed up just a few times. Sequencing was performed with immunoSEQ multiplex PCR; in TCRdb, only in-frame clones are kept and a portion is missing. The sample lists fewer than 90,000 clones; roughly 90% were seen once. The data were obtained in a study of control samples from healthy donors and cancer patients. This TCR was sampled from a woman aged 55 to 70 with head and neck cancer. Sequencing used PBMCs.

DNA of the CDR3: TGTGCCAGTAGTATGAGGACTGGCTACACCTTC. Amino acids: CASSMRTGYTF. The chain joins TRBV19 to TRBJ1-2, with unresolved D. V gave up 3 bases and J gave up 7 bases, with 6 bases separating them. The CDR3 totals 11 residues. The germline V gene encodes CDR1 LNHDA and CDR2 SQIVND (reference sequence).